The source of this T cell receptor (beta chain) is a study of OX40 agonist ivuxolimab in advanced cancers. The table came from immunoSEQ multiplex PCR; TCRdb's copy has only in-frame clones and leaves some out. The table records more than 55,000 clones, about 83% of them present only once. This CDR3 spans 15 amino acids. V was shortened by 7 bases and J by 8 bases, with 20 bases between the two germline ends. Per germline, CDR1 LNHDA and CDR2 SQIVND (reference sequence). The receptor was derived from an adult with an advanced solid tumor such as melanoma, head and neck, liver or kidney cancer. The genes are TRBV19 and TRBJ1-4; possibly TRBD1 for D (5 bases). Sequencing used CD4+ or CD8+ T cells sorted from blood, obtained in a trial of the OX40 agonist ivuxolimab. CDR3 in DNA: TGTGCCAGTAAGGGACTCGGGACGAGAGGAGAAAAACTGTTTTTT. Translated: CASKGLGTRGEKLFF. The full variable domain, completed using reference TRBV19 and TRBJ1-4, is DGGITQSPKYLFRKEGQNVTLSCEQNLNHDAMYWYRQDPGQGLRLIYYSQIVNDFQKGDIAEGYSVSREKKESFPLTVTSAQKNPTAFYLCASKGLGTRGEKLFFGSGTQLSVL.